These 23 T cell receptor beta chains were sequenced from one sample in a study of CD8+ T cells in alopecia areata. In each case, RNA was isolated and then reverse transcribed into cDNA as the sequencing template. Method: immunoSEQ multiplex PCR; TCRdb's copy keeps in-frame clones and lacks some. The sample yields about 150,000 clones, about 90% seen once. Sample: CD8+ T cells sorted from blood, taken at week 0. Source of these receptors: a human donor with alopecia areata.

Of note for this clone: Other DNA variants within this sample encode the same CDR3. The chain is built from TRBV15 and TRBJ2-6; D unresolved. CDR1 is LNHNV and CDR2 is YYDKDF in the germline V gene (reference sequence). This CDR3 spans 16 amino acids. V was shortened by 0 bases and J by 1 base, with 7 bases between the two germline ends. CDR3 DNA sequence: TGTGCCACCAGCAGAGATGGTGGTTCTGGGGCCAACGTCCTGACTTTC. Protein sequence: CATSRDGGSGANVLTF.

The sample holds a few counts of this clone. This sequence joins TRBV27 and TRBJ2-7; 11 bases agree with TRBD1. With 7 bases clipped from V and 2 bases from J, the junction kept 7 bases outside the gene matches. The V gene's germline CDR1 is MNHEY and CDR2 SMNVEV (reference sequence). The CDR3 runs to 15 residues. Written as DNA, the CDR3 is TGTGCCAGCATCGGACAGGGGGCCAACCCCTACGAGCAGTACTTC. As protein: CASIGQGANPYEQYF.

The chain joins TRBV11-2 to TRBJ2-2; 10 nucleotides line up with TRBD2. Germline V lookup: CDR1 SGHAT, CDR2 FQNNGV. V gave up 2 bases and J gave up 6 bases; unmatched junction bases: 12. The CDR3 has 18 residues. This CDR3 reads CASSLFASGGRLAGELFF. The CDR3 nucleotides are TGTGCCAGCAGCTTATTCGCTAGCGGGGGAAGATTGGCCGGGGAGCTGTTTTTT.

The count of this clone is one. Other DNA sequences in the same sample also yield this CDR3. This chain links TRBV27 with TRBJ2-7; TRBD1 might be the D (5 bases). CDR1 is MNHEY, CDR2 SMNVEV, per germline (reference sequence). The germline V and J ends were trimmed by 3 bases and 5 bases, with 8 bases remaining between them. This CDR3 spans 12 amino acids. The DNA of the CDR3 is TGTGCCAGCAGTTTGATAGGGGACGAGCAGTACTTC. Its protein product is CASSLIGDEQYF.

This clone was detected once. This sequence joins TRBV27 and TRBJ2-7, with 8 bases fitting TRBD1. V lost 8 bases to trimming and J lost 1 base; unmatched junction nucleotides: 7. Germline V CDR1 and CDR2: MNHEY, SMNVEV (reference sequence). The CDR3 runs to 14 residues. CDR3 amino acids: CASGQGLRSYEQYF. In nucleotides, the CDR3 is TGTGCCAGCGGACAGGGTCTTCGGTCCTACGAGCAGTACTTC.

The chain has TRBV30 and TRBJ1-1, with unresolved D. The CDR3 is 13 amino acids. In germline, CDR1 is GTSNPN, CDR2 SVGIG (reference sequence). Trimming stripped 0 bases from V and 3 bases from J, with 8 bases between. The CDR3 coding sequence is TGTGCCTGGAGTGTACTCGGTCACACTGAAGCTTTCTTT. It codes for CAWSVLGHTEAFF.

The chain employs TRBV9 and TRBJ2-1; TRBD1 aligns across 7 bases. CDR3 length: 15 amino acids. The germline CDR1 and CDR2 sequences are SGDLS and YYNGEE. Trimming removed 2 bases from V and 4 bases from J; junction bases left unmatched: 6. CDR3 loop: CASSVQGDSYNEQFF. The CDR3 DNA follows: TGTGCCAGCAGCGTTCAGGGGGATTCTTACAATGAGCAGTTCTTC.

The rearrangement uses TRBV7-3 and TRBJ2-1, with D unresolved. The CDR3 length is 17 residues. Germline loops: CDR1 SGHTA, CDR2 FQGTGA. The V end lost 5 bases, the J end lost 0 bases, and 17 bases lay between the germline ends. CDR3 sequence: CASSPRRNYYSYNEQFF. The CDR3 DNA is TGTGCCAGCAGCCCGCGCCGGAACTACTACTCCTACAATGAGCAGTTCTTC.

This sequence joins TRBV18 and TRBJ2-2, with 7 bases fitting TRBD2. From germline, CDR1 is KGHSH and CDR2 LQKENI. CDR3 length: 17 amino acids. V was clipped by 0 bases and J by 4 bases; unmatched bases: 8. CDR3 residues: CASSPPEGGPFTGELFF. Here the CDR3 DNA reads TGTGCCAGCTCACCACCGGAGGGAGGGCCGTTCACCGGGGAGCTGTTTTTT.

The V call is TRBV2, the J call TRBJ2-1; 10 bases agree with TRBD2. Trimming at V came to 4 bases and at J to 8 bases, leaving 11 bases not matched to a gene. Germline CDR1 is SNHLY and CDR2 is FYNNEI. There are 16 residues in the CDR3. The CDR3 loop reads CASSAVGIAGGDEQFF. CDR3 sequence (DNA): TGTGCCAGCAGTGCGGTCGGAATAGCGGGAGGAGATGAGCAGTTCTTC.

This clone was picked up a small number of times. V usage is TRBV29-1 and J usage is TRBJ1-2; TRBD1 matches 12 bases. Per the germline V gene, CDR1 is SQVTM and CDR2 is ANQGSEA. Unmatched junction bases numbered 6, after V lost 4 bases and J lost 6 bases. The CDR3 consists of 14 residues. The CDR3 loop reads CSVGGDRGRDGYTF. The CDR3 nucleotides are TGCAGCGTTGGCGGGGACAGGGGGCGCGATGGCTACACCTTC.

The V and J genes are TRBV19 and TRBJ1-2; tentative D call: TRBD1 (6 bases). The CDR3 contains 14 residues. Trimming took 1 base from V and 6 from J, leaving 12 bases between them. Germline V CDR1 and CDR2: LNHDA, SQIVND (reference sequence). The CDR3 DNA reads TGTGCCAGTAGTATAGTACCAGGGGTCAATGGCTACACCTTC. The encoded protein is CASSIVPGVNGYTF.

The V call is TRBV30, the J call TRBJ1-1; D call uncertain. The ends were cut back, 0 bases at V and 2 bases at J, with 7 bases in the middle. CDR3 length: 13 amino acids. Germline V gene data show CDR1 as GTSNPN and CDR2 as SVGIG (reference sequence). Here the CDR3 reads CAWSVLINTEAFF. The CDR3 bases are TGTGCCTGGAGTGTTTTGATAAACACTGAAGCTTTCTTT.

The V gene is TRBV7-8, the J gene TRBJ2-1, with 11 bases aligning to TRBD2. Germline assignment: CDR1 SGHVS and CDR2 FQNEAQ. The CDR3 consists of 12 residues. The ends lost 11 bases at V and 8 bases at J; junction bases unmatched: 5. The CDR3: CAATSGNDEQFF. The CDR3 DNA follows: TGTGCCGCGACTAGCGGGAACGATGAGCAGTTCTTC.

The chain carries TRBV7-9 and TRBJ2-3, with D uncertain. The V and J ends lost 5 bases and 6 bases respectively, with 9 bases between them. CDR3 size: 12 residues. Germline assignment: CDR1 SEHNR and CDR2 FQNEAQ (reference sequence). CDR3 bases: TGTGCCAGCAGCCCCAACGGGGATACGCAGTATTTT. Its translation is CASSPNGDTQYF.

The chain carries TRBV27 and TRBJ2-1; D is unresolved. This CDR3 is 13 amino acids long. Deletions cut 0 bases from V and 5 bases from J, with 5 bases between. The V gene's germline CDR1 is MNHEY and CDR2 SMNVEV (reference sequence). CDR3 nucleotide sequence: TGTGCCAGCAGTTTATCCTTTAACAATGAGCAGTTCTTC. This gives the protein CASSLSFNNEQFF.

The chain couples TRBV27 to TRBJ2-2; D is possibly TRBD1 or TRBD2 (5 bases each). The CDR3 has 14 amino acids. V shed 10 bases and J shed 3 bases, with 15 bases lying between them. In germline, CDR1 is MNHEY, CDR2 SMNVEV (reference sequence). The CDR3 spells CAIGDGRYTGELFF. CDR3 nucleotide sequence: TGTGCCATCGGGGACGGAAGATACACCGGGGAGCTGTTTTTT.

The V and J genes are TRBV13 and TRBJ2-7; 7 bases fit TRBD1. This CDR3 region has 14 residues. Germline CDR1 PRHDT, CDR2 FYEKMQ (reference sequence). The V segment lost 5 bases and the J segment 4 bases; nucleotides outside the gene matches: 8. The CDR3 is CASSLSTGLYEQYF. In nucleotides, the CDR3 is TGTGCCAGCAGCCTATCGACAGGGCTATACGAGCAGTACTTC.

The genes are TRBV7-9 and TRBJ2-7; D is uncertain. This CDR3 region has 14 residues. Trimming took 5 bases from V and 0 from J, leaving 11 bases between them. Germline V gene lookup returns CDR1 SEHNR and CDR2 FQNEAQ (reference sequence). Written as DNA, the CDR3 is TGTGCCAGCAGCCCCACGGGCAGCTCCTACGAGCAGTACTTC. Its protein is CASSPTGSSYEQYF.

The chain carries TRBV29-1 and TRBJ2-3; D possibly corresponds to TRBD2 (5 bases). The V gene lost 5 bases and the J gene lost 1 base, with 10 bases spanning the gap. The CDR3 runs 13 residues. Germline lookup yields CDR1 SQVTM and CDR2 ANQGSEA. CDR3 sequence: CSVNGLRTDTQYF. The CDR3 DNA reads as TGCAGCGTTAATGGACTTCGCACAGATACGCAGTATTTT.

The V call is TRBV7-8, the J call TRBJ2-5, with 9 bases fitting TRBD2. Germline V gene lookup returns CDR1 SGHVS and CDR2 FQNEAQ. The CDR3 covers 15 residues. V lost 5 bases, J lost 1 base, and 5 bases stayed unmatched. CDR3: CASSRTSGFQETQYF. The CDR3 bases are TGTGCCAGCAGCCGTACTAGCGGGTTCCAAGAGACCCAGTACTTC.

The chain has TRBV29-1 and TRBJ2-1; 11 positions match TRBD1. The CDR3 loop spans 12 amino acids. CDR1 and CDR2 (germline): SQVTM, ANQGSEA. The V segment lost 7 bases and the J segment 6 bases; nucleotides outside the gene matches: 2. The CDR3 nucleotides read TGCAGCGCGGACAGGGGGCTCAATGAGCAGTTCTTC. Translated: CSADRGLNEQFF.

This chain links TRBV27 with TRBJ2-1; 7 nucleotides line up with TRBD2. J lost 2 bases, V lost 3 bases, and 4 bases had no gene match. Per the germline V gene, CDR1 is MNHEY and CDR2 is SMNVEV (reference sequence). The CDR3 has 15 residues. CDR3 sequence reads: CASSFSGPTYNEQFF. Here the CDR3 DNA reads TGTGCCAGCAGTTTTAGCGGGCCAACCTACAATGAGCAGTTCTTC.